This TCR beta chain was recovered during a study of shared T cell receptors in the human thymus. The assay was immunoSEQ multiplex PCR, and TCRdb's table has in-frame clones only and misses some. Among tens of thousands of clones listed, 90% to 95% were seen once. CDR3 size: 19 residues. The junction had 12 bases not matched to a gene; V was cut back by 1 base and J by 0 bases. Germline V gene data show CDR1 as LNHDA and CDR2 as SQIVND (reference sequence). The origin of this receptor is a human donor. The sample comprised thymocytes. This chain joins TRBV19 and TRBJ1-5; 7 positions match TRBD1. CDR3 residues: CASSIGQGQTTYSNQPQHF. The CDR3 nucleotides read TGTGCCAGTAGTATAGGACAGGGCCAGACCACCTATAGCAATCAGCCCCAGCATTTT.